These 29 T cell receptor beta chains came from one sample sequenced in a study of T cell repertoires in cytomegalovirus infection. MiXCR, run by TCRdb on the reads, gives a single entry per CDR3 protein. The sample carries about 160,000 distinct CDR3 sequences, 17% recorded once. Sequenced sample: CD8+ T cells from PBMCs. Receptor source: a human donor in good health (CMV status not recorded). Some clones in this sample may be carry-over from other donors' samples.

The chain's CDR3 is CASSFYRVYEQYF. The CDR3 DNA is TGTGCCAGCAGTTTCTACAGGGTCTACGAGCAGTACTTC. The chain uses TRBV28 and TRBJ2-7, with D maybe TRBD1 (6 bases). Germline values: CDR1 MDHEN, CDR2 SYDVKM. V lost 3 bases, J lost 3 bases, and 9 bases lay in between. The CDR3 is 13 amino acids.

With respect to this clonotype: This may be a read error: a much more frequent sequence differs by one nucleotide. The chain has TRBV7-4 and TRBJ2-7; 9 bases align to TRBD1. Germline CDR1 is SGHVT and CDR2 is SQSDAQ. The length of the CDR3 is 15 residues. V shed 2 bases, J shed 1 base, and the junction held 3 bases outside the gene matches. CDR3 nucleotide sequence: TGTGCCAGCAGCTTACGGGGACAGGGTTCCTACGAGCAGTACTTC. Protein product: CASSLRGQGSYEQYF.

V gene TRBV6-2 or TRBV6-3 combines with J gene TRBJ2-7, with D possibly called TRBD1 or TRBD2 (5 bases each). Germline-derived CDR1 and CDR2 are MNHEY and SVGEGT. V lost 0 bases, J lost 1 base, and 13 bases lay in between. The CDR3 length is 16 residues. The CDR3 region has the DNA TGTGCCAGCAGTTACTCCGCAGGGACCGGGTCCTACGAGCAGTACTTC. It translates to CASSYSAGTGSYEQYF.

In its sample, this clonotype was seen a few times. The J gene is TRBJ1-6, the V gene TRBV20-1; the match to TRBD1 covers 10 bases. In germline, CDR1 is DFQATT, CDR2 SNEGSKA (reference sequence). V shed 5 bases, J shed 9 bases, and the junction held 10 bases outside the gene matches. The CDR3 is 15 residues long. This CDR3 reads CSALIGQGGSSPLHF. In nucleotides, the CDR3 is TGCAGTGCTCTGATTGGACAGGGGGGAAGTTCACCCCTCCACTTT.

There are a few counts of this clonotype. The CDR3 here is CASSIPRLDAYNEQFF. The CDR3 nucleotides read TGTGCCAGTAGTATCCCCAGATTAGACGCCTACAATGAGCAGTTCTTC. The J gene is TRBJ2-1, the V gene TRBV19; D gene ambiguous. Germline values: CDR1 LNHDA, CDR2 SQIVND (reference sequence). V gave up 3 bases and J gave up 2 bases, with 14 bases separating them. The CDR3 sequence is 16 residues long.

This clonotype came up a few times. The J gene is TRBJ2-1, the V gene TRBV7-9; no clear D. V lost 1 base to trimming and J lost 10 bases, with 8 bases between them. Germline V gene data show CDR1 as SEHNR and CDR2 as FQNEAQ (reference sequence). The CDR3 runs to 12 residues. The CDR3: CASSLEVQEQFF. The CDR3 DNA reads as TGTGCCAGCAGCTTAGAGGTACAAGAGCAGTTCTTC.

This clonotype showed up just once. Given the absence of the conserved phenylalanine or tryptophan at the CDR3 end, a read error is likely. The CDR3 here is CASSLEGHSRETQYL. CDR3 sequence (DNA): TGTGCCAGCAGCTTGGAGGGACACTCGAGAGAGACCCAGTACTTG. The chain is built from TRBV5-5 and TRBJ2-5; TRBD1 is a possible D gene (6 bases). Germline V gives CDR1 SGHKS, CDR2 YYEKEE (reference sequence). The CDR3 consists of 15 residues. The ends were cut back, 0 bases at V and 4 bases at J, with 13 bases in the middle.

This chain links TRBV9 with TRBJ1-4; D unclear. V was cut by 3 bases and J by 5 bases, with 5 bases left in between. This CDR3 is 12 amino acids long. Germline values: CDR1 SGDLS, CDR2 YYNGEE. CDR3 nucleotides: TGTGCCAGCAGCGGACGAAATGAAAAACTGTTTTTT. Translation gives CASSGRNEKLFF.

This clonotype has only a few counts. V gene TRBV11-2 combines with J gene TRBJ2-7; unclear D gene. CDR1 and CDR2 (germline): SGHAT, FQNNGV. Trimming pared 4 bases from V and 2 bases from J, leaving 12 bases between. The CDR3 is 14 amino acids. The DNA of the CDR3 is TGTGCCAGCAGCTCTGCTGGGCCAACCTACGAGCAGTACTTC. Protein sequence: CASSSAGPTYEQYF.

The V and J genes are TRBV3-1 and TRBJ2-7; 8 bases are a match to TRBD1. Germline CDR1 is LGHDT and CDR2 is YNNKEL (reference sequence). The V and J ends lost 1 base and 2 bases, in that order; junction bases with no gene match: 1. CDR3 length: 14 residues. CDR3 protein: CASSQGRGPYEQYF. The CDR3 DNA sequence: TGTGCCAGCAGCCAAGGCAGGGGGCCCTACGAGCAGTACTTC.

This chain connects TRBV6-8 to TRBJ1-2; D unclear. Germline CDR1 and CDR2: MNHGY and SAAAGT. The CDR3 covers 13 residues. Trimming removed 7 bases from V and 5 bases from J, with 14 bases in between. CDR3 coding DNA: TGTGCCAGCACCAACGGGCAGTTATATGGCTACACCTTC. Its translation: CASTNGQLYGYTF.

This sequence joins TRBV6-5 and TRBJ2-2; D perhaps matches TRBD1 (5 bases). V lost 2 bases and J 5 bases, leaving 6 bases between the germline ends. Germline assignment: CDR1 MNHEY and CDR2 SVGAGI. There are 13 residues in the CDR3. Here the CDR3 DNA reads TGTGCCAGCAGTTACAAGGGGACCGGGGAGCTGTTTTTT. It is translated as CASSYKGTGELFF.

The chain combines TRBV7-9 with TRBJ2-1, with 7 bases aligning to TRBD1. The germline gives CDR1 SEHNR, CDR2 FQNEAQ (reference sequence). J was trimmed by 8 bases and V by 4 bases; bases with no gene match: 11. The CDR3 is 15 amino acids. The DNA for the CDR3 is TGTGCCAGCAGCTCAAGCGGACAGGTAGTAGATGAGCAGTTCTTC. Its protein is CASSSSGQVVDEQFF.

This clonotype occurred a few times. The V gene is TRBV4-1, the J gene TRBJ2-1, with no clear D. The CDR3 covers 17 residues. The V end lost 6 bases, the J end lost 4 bases, and 22 bases lay between the germline ends. Germline CDR1 and CDR2: MGHRA and YSYEKL. CDR3 residues: CASSQALGLGAYNEQFF. For the CDR3, the DNA is TGCGCCAGCAGTCAGGCGCTTGGGTTAGGCGCTTACAATGAGCAGTTCTTC.

In regard to this clonotype: This CDR3 fails to terminate in the conserved phenylalanine or tryptophan, so it likely reflects a read error. The chain carries TRBV7-6 and TRBJ2-1; D remains ambiguous. Germline lookup yields CDR1 SGHVS and CDR2 FNYEAQ. CDR3 length equals 15 residues. V was clipped by 5 bases and J by 5 bases, with 16 bases between them. CDR3: CASSTSYQADNEQFL. The CDR3 DNA reads TGTGCCAGCAGCACCTCATACCAAGCTGACAATGAGCAGTTCTTA.

DNA for the CDR3: TGTGCCAGCAGCGAAAACATAGCGGGGGGATCCTTGAGCTCCTACAATGAGCAGTTCTTC. Amino acids: CASSENIAGGSLSSYNEQFF. The chain joins TRBV9 to TRBJ2-1; 10 bases agree with TRBD2. The CDR3 runs to 20 residues. J lost 0 bases, V lost 3 bases, and 15 bases had no gene match. CDR1 is SGDLS and CDR2 is YYNGEE in the germline V gene.

This clonotype was picked up a small number of times. This chain connects TRBV2 to TRBJ2-3, with no clear D. V was shortened by 3 bases and J by 2 bases, with 6 bases between the two germline ends. CDR1 and CDR2 (germline): SNHLY, FYNNEI. The CDR3 covers 13 residues. This CDR3 reads CASSDIITDTQYF. CDR3 bases: TGTGCCAGCAGTGATATAATCACAGATACGCAGTATTTT.

The V gene is TRBV7-9, the J gene TRBJ1-3; tentative D call: TRBD1 (6 bases). There are 14 residues in the CDR3. CDR1 and CDR2 from the germline V gene are SEHNR and FQNEAQ (reference sequence). The V and J ends lost 4 bases and 11 bases respectively, with 18 bases between them. CDR3 loop: CASSSIQGLRPIYF. The DNA of the CDR3 is TGTGCCAGCAGCTCGATACAGGGACTCAGGCCCATATATTTT. The variable domain in full, with the rest retrieved from reference TRBV7-9 and TRBJ1-3, is DTGVSQNPRHKITKRGQNVTFRCDPISEHNRLYWYRQTLGQGPEFLTYFQNEAQLEKSRLLSDRFSAERPKGSFSTLEIQRTEQGDSAMYLCASSSIQGLRPIYFGEGSWLTVV.

This clonotype was detected once. V gene TRBV7-6 combines with J gene TRBJ2-7; the D is unclear. This CDR3 is built from 13 residues. In germline, CDR1 is SGHVS, CDR2 FNYEAQ. Trimming removed 1 base at V and 3 bases at J, with 7 bases between. CDR3 sequence (DNA): TGTGCCAGCAGCTTAGATGACAACTACGAGCAGTACTTC. Amino acids: CASSLDDNYEQYF. Full variable domain (missing parts from reference TRBV7-6 and TRBJ2-7): GAGVSQSPRYKVTKRGQDVALRCDPISGHVSLYWYRQALGQGPEFLTYFNYEAQQDKSGLPNDRFSAERPEGSISTLTIQRTEQRDSAMYRCASSLDDNYEQYFGPGTRLTVT.

The V gene is TRBV28, the J gene TRBJ2-7; TRBD2 matches 10 bases. This CDR3 contains 15 residues. In germline, CDR1 is MDHEN, CDR2 SYDVKM. The trim removed 6 bases at V and 3 bases at J, leaving 8 bases unmatched. CDR3 nucleotide sequence: TGTGCCAGCAGCCGCGAAACTAGCGGGGACTACGAGCAGTACTTC. Its protein product is CASSRETSGDYEQYF.

This chain links TRBV7-8 with TRBJ1-4; a weak D match, TRBD1 (5 bases). Germline V gene data show CDR1 as SGHVS and CDR2 as FQNEAQ. The CDR3 sequence is 17 residues long. The ends were cut back, 3 bases at V and 0 bases at J, with 14 bases in the middle. The CDR3 here is CASSFAGSIATNEKLFF. Written as DNA, the CDR3 is TGTGCCAGCAGCTTCGCAGGGAGCATTGCAACTAATGAAAAACTGTTTTTT.

The gene calls are TRBV6-8 and TRBJ2-7; 8 nucleotides align to TRBD2. Trimming removed 5 bases from V and 5 bases from J; junction bases left unmatched: 11. The CDR3 totals 15 residues. Germline V gene sequence: CDR1 MNHGY, CDR2 SAAAGT. The CDR3 region has the DNA TGTGCCAGCAGTCCCCCGGGAGCGGGAGCTAACGAGCAGTACTTC. It specifies CASSPPGAGANEQYF.

This clonotype was detected many times. This chain joins TRBV7-2 and TRBJ1-1; D is unclear. The CDR3 runs 14 residues. Trimming left V 3 bases short and J 0 bases short, with 8 bases between. The germline V gene encodes CDR1 SGHTA and CDR2 FQGNSA. The CDR3 sequence is CASSFAGLNTEAFF. The CDR3 DNA sequence: TGTGCCAGCAGCTTTGCAGGACTGAACACTGAAGCTTTCTTT.

CDR3 bases: TGTGCCAGCAGCGGCATTGGGGAGAGCACAGATACGCAGTATTTT. Translation: CASSGIGESTDTQYF. The chain employs TRBV7-6 and TRBJ2-3; a possible D gene is TRBD2 (5 bases). The length of the CDR3 is 15 residues. Trimming cost V 5 bases and J 0 bases, with 12 bases left between them. Germline CDR1 reads SGHVS; CDR2 reads FNYEAQ.

This chain uses TRBV27 with TRBJ1-1; D is unclear. V was pared by 10 bases and J by 2 bases, with 8 bases between. The CDR3 totals 11 residues. From germline, CDR1 is MNHEY and CDR2 SMNVEV (reference sequence). CDR3 protein: CATWGNTEAFF. For the CDR3, the DNA is TGTGCCACTTGGGGTAACACTGAAGCTTTCTTT.

The chain employs TRBV27 and TRBJ1-5; 8 bases align to TRBD1. The germline gives CDR1 MNHEY, CDR2 SMNVEV (reference sequence). The CDR3 has 14 amino acids. J was trimmed by 7 bases and V by 4 bases; bases with no gene match: 6. For the CDR3, the DNA is TGTGCCAGCAGTTCGGGACAGGAGAGGCAGCCCCAGCATTTT. Amino acids: CASSSGQERQPQHF.

The chain employs TRBV12-3 or TRBV12-4 and TRBJ2-1; D perhaps matches TRBD2 (5 bases). The CDR3 is 15 residues long. Trimming left V 6 bases short and J 5 bases short, with 17 bases between. The CDR3 coding sequence is TGTGCCAGCAGCCCCCTACGAGGGCTGGACAATGAGCAGTTCTTC. Encoded protein: CASSPLRGLDNEQFF.

V is TRBV20-1 and J is TRBJ2-7; a possible D gene is TRBD2 (6 bases). Per the germline V gene, CDR1 is DFQATT and CDR2 is SNEGSKA (reference sequence). V shed 3 bases and J shed 3 bases, with 12 bases lying between them. The CDR3 contains 13 residues. The CDR3 nucleotides read TGCAGTGCTAGTGATCGGGAGAGCTACGAGCAGTACTTC. Protein product: CSASDRESYEQYF.

J is TRBJ2-5 and V is TRBV7-2, with D uncertain. CDR1 and CDR2 (germline): SGHTA, FQGNSA. Trimming shortened V by 5 bases and J by 4 bases, and 17 bases separated the two germline ends. The CDR3 is made up of 15 amino acids. Here the CDR3 reads CASSMGHFLVETQYF. The DNA for the CDR3 is TGTGCCAGCAGCATGGGCCACTTTCTAGTAGAGACCCAGTACTTC.